The 5 T cell receptor beta chains presented below share a single source sample, sequenced in a study of T cell clusters in autoimmune cytopenias. Multiplex touch-down PCR amplified TRB using TRB-A and TRB-B pools in one tube. Reprocessing the multiplex PCR reads, TCRdb reports a single entry for every CDR3 protein and omits DNA. Reported are about 3,500 distinct CDR3 sequences; the ten largest clones contain 3% to 4%. About 37,500 genome equivalents of blood DNA were amplified for TRB. Sequencing input: peripheral blood. These receptors all come from a human donor with an autoimmune cytopenia or autoimmune hepatitis (not recorded which).

This clonotype shows up as medium-sized (0.01 to 0.1%) by frequency. The chain recombines TRBV18 with TRBJ1-3; TCRdb calls TRBD1, which cannot be checked without DNA. CDR3 length: 17 residues. Germline CDR1 KGHSH, CDR2 LQKENI. CDR3 amino acids: CASSPRGSYPSGNTIYF.

The chain is built from TRBV29-1 and TRBJ2-3; the TRBD1 assignment by TCRdb is unverifiable without DNA. The CDR3 is 16 amino acids. Germline V gene lookup returns CDR1 SQVTM and CDR2 ANQGSEA. CDR3 in amino acids: CSVDRKSGRGTDTQYF.

This chain joins TRBV6-5 and TRBJ2-1; as DNA is missing, the TRBD2 call by TCRdb cannot be tested. CDR1 and CDR2 (germline): MNHEY, SVGAGI. The CDR3 runs to 15 residues. CDR3 sequence reads: CASSYGTSGMNEQFF.

By frequency, this clonotype is medium-sized. The chain couples TRBV18 to TRBJ1-3; TCRdb selects TRBD1, and the lack of DNA leaves this call unchecked. The germline CDR1 and CDR2 sequences are KGHSH and LQKENI. The CDR3 runs 16 residues. CDR3 loop: CASSPDRGLTGNTIYF.

This clonotype shows up as medium-sized by frequency. The chain uses TRBV10-3 and TRBJ2-5; TCRdb returns TRBD2, unconfirmable since there is no DNA. This CDR3 spans 15 amino acids. CDR1 and CDR2 from the germline V gene are ENHRY and SYGVKD. The chain's CDR3 is CAVSGAGDSRETQYF.